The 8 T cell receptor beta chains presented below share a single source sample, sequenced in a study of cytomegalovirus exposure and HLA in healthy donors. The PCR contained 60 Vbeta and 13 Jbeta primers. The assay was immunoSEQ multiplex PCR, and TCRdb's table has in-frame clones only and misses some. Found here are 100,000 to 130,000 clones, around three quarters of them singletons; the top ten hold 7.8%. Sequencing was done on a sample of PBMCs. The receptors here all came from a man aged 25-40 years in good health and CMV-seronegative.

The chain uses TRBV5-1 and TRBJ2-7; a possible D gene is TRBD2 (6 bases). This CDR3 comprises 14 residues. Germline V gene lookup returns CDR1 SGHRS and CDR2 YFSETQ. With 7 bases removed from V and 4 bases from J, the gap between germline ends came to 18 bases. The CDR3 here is CASGTGTVDYEQYF. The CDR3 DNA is TGCGCCAGCGGAACCGGGACTGTGGATTACGAGCAGTACTTC. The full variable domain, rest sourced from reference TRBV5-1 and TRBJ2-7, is KAGVTQTPRYLIKTRGQQVTLSCSPISGHRSVSWYQQTPGQGLQFLFEYFSETQRNKGNFPGRFSGRQFSNSRSEMNVSTLELGDSALYLCASGTGTVDYEQYFGPGTRLTVT.

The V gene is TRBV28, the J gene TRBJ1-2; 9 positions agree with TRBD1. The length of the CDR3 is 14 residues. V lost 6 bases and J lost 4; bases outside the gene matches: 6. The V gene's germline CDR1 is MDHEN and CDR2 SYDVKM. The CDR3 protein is CASSPQGASYGYTF. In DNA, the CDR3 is TGTGCCAGCAGCCCACAGGGGGCCAGCTATGGCTACACCTTC.

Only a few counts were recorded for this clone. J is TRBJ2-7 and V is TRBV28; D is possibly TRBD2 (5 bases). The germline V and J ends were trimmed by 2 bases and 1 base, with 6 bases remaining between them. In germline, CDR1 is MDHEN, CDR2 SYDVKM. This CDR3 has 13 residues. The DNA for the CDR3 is TGTGCCAGCAGTTTAGGCGGGTCCTACGAGCAGTACTTC. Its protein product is CASSLGGSYEQYF. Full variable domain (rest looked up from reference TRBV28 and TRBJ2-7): DVKVTQSSRYLVKRTGEKVFLECVQDMDHENMFWYRQDPGLGLRLIYFSYDVKMKEKGDIPEGYSVSREKKERFSLILESASTNQTSMYLCASSLGGSYEQYFGPGTRLTVT.

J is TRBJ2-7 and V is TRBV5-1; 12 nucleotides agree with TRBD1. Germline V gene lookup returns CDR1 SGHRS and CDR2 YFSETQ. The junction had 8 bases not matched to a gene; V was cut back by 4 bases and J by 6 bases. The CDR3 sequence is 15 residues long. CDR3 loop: CASSAGGTGGFEQYF. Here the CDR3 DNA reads TGCGCCAGCAGCGCAGGTGGGACAGGGGGCTTCGAGCAGTACTTC.

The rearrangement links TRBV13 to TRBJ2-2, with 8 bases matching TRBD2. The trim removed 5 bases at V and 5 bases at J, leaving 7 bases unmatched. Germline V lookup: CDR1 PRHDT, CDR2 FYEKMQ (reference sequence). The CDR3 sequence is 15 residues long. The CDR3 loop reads CASSVSGIQTGELFF. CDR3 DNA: TGTGCCAGCAGCGTTAGCGGGATTCAAACCGGGGAGCTGTTTTTT.

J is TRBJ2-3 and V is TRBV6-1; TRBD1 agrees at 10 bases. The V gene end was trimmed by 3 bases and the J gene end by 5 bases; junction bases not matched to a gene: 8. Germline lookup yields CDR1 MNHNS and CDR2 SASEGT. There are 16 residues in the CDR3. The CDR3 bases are TGTGCCAGCAGTGATCTCGGGACAGGGGTGATAGATACGCAGTATTTT. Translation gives CASSDLGTGVIDTQYF.

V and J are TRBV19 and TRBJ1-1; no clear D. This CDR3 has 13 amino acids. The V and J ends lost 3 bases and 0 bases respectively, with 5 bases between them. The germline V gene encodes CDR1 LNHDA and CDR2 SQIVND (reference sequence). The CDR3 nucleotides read TGTGCCAGTAGTATTTTCATGAACACTGAAGCTTTCTTT. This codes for CASSIFMNTEAFF.

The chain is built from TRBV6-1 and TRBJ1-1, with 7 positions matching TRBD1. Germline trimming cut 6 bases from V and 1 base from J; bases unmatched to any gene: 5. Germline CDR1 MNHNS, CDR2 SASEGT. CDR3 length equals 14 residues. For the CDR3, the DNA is TGTGCCAGCAGGGGGACAGAGACGAACACTGAAGCTTTCTTT. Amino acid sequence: CASRGTETNTEAFF.